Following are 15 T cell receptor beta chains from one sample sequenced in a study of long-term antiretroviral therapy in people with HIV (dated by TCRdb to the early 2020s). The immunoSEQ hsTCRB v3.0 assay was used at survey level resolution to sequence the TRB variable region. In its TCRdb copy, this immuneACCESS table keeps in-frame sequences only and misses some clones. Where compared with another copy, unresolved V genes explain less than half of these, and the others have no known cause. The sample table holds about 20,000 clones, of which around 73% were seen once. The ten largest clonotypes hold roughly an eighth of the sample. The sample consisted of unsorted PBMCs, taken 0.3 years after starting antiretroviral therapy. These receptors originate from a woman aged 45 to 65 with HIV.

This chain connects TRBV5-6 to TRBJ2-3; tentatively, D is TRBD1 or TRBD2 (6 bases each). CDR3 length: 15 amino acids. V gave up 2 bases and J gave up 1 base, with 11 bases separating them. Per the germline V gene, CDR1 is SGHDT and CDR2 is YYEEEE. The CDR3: CASSFRGVGTDTQYF. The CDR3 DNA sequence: TGTGCCAGCAGCTTTAGGGGGGTCGGCACAGATACGCAGTATTTT. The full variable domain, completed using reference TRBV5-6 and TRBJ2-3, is DAGVTQSPTHLIKTRGQQVTLRCSPKSGHDTVSWYQQALGQGPQFIFQYYEEEERQRGNFPDRFSGHQFPNYSSELNVNALLLGDSALYLCASSFRGVGTDTQYFGPGTRLTVL.

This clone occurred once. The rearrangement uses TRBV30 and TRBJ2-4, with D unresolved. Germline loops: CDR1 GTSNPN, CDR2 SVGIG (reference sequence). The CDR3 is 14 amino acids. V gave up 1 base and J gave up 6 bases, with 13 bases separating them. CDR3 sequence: CAWSARRAVNIQYF. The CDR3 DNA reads TGTGCCTGGAGTGCAAGAAGGGCAGTAAACATTCAGTACTTC.

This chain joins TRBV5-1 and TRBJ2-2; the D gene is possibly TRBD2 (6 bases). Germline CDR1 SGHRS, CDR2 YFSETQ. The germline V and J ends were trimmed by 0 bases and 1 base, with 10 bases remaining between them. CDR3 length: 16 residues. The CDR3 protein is CASSLVVGGNTGELFF. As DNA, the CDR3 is TGCGCCAGCAGCTTGGTCGTCGGGGGGAACACCGGGGAGCTGTTTTTT.

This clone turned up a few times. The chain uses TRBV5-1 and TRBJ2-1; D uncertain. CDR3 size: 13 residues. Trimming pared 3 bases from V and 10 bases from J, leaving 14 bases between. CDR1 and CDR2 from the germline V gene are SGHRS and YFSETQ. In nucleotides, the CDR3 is TGCGCCAGCAGCTGGGATCCGACGAGAGAGCAGTTCTTC. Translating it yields CASSWDPTREQFF. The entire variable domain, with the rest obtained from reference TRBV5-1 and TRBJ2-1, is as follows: KAGVTQTPRYLIKTRGQQVTLSCSPISGHRSVSWYQQTPGQGLQFLFEYFSETQRNKGNFPGRFSGRQFSNSRSEMNVSTLELGDSALYLCASSWDPTREQFFGPGTRLTVL.

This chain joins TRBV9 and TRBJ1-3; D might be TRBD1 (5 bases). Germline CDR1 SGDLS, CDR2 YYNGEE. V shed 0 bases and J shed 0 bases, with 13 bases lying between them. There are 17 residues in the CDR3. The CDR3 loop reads CASSVEGQGLSGNTIYF. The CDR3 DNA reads TGTGCCAGCAGCGTAGAAGGGCAGGGCCTCTCTGGAAACACCATATATTTT.

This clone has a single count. The CDR3 reads CASSQRAGRGTEAFF. The DNA of the CDR3 is TGTGCCAGCAGTCAACGCGCAGGGAGGGGGACTGAAGCTTTCTTT. V is TRBV25-1 and J is TRBJ1-1; possible D gene TRBD1, 6 bases. Germline assignment: CDR1 MGHDK and CDR2 SYGVNS. V dropped 5 bases and J dropped 5 bases, with 18 bases sitting between them. CDR3 length equals 15 residues.

The CDR3 sequence is CASSLGSAGGRTEAFF. In DNA form, the CDR3 reads TGTGCCAGCAGCTTGGGTTCCGCAGGGGGTCGTACTGAAGCTTTCTTT. The chain employs TRBV5-8 and TRBJ1-1; 7 positions agree with TRBD1. The CDR3 is 16 amino acids. Unmatched junction bases numbered 10, after V lost 0 bases and J lost 5 bases. The germline CDR1 and CDR2 sequences are SGHTS and YDEGEE.

The CDR3 region is CAWSVQLGVNEKLFF. The CDR3 nucleotides are TGTGCCTGGAGTGTACAGTTGGGCGTTAATGAAAAACTGTTTTTT. V usage is TRBV30 and J usage is TRBJ1-4, with D hard to call. Trimming cost V 0 bases and J 4 bases, with 12 bases left between them. Germline V gene data show CDR1 as GTSNPN and CDR2 as SVGIG (reference sequence). The CDR3 totals 15 residues.

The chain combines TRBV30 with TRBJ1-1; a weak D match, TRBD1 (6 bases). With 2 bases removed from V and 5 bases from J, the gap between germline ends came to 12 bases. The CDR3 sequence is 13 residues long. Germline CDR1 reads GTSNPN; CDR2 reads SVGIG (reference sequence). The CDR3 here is CAWSWGRETEAFF. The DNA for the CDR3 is TGTGCCTGGAGTTGGGGGCGCGAGACTGAAGCTTTCTTT.

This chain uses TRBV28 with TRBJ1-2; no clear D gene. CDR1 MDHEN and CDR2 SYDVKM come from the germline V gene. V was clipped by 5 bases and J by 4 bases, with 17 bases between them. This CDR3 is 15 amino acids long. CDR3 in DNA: TGTGCCAGCAGTCCCTTTGGGTCTCTCCTCTATGGCTACACCTTC. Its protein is CASSPFGSLLYGYTF.

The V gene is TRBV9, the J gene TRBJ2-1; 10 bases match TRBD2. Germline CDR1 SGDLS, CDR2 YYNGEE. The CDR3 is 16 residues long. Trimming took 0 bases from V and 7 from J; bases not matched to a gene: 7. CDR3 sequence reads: CASSVAGAGGLNEQFF. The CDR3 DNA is TGTGCCAGCAGCGTAGCGGGAGCGGGGGGGCTGAATGAGCAGTTCTTC.

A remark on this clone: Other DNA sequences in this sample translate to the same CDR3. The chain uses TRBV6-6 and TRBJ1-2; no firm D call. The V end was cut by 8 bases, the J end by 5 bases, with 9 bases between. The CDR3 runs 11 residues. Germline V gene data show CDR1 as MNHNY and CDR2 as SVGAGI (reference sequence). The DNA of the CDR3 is TGTGCCAGCGAGGCAGGATATGGCTACACCTTC. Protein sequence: CASEAGYGYTF.

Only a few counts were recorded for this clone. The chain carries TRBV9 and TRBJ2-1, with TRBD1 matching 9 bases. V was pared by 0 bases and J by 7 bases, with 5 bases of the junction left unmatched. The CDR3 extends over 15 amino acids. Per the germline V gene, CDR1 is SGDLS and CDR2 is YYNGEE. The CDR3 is CASSVGTGGGNEQFF. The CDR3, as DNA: TGTGCCAGCAGCGTAGGCACAGGGGGCGGAAATGAGCAGTTCTTC.

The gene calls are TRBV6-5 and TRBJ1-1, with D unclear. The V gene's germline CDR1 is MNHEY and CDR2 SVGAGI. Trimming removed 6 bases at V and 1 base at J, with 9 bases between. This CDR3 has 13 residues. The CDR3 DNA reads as TGTGCCAGCAGCCTCTCCGGGAACACTGAAGCTTTCTTT. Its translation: CASSLSGNTEAFF.

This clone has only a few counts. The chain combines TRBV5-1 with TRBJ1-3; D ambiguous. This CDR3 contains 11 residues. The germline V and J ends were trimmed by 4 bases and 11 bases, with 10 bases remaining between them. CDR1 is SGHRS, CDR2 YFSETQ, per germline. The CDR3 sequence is CASSLDEAIYF. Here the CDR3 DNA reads TGCGCCAGCAGCCTCGACGAAGCCATATATTTT. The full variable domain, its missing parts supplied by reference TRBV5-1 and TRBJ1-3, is KAGVTQTPRYLIKTRGQQVTLSCSPISGHRSVSWYQQTPGQGLQFLFEYFSETQRNKGNFPGRFSGRQFSNSRSEMNVSTLELGDSALYLCASSLDEAIYFGEGSWLTVV.